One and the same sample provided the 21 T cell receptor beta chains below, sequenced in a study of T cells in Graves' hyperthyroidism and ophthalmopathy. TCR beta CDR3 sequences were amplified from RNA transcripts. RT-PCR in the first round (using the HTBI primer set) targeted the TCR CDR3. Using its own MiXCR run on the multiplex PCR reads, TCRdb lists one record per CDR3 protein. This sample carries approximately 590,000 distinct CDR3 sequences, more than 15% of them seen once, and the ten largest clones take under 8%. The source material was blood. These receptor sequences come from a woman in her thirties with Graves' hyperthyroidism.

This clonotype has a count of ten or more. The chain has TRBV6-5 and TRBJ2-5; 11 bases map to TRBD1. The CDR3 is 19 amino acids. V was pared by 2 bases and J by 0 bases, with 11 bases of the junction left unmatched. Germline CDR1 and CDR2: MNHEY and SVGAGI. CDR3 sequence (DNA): TGTGCCAGCAGTTACCGGATGGACAGGGGGCAGGGGTACCAAGAGACCCAGTACTTC. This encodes CASSYRMDRGQGYQETQYF.

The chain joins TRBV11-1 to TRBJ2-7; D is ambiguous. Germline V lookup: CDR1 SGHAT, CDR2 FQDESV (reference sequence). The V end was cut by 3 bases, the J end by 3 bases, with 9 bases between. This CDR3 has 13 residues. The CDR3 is CASSLGSHYEQYF. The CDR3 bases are TGTGCCAGCAGCTTGGGCTCACACTACGAGCAGTACTTC.

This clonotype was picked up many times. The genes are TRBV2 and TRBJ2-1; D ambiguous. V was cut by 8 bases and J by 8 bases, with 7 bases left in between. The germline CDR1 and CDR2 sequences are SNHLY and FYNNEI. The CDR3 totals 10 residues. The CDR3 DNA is TGTGCCAGCTTGGGCTATGAGCAGTTCTTC. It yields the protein CASLGYEQFF. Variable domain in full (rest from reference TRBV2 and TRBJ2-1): EPEVTQTPSHQVTQMGQEVILRCVPISNHLYFYWYRQILGQKVEFLVSFYNNEISEKSEIFDDQFSVERPDGSNFTLKIRSTKLEDSAMYFCASLGYEQFFGPGTRLTVL.

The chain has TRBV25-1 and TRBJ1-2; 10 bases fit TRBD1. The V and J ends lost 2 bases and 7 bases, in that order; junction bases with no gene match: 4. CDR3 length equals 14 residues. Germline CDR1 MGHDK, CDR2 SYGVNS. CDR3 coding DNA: TGTGCCAGCAGTGAAGGGACAGGGGAGGGTGGCTACACCTTC. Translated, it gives CASSEGTGEGGYTF.

The CDR3 is CAISGLESTDTQYF. CDR3 nucleotides: TGTGCCATCAGTGGACTAGAAAGCACAGATACGCAGTATTTT. V usage is TRBV10-3 and J usage is TRBJ2-3, with a weak D call TRBD2 (6 bases). Between the trimmed V and J ends, which lost 4 bases and 0 bases, there was a span of 8 bases. The CDR3 loop spans 14 amino acids. The germline V gene encodes CDR1 ENHRY and CDR2 SYGVKD.

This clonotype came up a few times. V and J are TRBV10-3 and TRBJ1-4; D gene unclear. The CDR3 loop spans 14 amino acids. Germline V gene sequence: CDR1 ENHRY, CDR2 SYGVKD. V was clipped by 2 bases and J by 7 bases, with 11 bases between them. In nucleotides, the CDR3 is TGTGCCATCAGTGAGGGGTCGAGTACTGAAAAACTGTTTTTT. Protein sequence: CAISEGSSTEKLFF.

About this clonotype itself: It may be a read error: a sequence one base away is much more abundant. The CDR3 coding sequence is TGTGCCAGCTTAGGGCACACTGAAGCTTTCTTT. Its translation: CASLGHTEAFF. This chain uses TRBV12-3 or TRBV12-4 with TRBJ1-1; the D is unclear. The ends were cut back, 8 bases at V and 3 bases at J, with 7 bases in the middle. There are 11 residues in the CDR3.

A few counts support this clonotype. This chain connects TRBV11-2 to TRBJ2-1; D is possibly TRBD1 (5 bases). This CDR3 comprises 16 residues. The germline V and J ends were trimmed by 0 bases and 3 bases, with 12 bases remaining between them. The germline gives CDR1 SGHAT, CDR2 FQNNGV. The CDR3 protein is CASSLDSPQDYNEQFF. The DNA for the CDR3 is TGTGCCAGCAGCTTAGATAGCCCACAGGACTACAATGAGCAGTTCTTC.

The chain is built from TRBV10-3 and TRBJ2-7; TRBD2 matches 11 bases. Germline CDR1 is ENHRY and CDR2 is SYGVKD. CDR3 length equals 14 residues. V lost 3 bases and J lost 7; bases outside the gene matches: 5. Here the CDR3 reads CAISELAGVGEQYF. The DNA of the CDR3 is TGTGCCATCAGTGAACTAGCGGGAGTGGGGGAGCAGTACTTC.

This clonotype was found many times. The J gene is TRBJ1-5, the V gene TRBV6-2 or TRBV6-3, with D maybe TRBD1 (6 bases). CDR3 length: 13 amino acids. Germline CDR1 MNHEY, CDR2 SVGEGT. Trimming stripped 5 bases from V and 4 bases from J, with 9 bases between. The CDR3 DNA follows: TGTGCCAGCAGTCACAGGGAAAATCAGCCCCAGCATTTT. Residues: CASSHRENQPQHF.

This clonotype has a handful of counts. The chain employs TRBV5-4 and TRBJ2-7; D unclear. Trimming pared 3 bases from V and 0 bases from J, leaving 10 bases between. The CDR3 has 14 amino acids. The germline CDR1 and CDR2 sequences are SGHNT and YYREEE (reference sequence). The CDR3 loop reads CASSSDLSSYEQYF. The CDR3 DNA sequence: TGTGCCAGCAGCTCAGACTTAAGCTCCTACGAGCAGTACTTC.

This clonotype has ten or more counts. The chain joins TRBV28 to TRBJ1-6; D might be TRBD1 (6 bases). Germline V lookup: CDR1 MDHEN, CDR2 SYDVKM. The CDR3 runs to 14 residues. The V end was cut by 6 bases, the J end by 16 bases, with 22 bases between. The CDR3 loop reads CASRRGGESVRLHF. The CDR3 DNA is TGTGCCAGCAGGCGCGGGGGCGAAAGCGTCCGACTCCACTTT.

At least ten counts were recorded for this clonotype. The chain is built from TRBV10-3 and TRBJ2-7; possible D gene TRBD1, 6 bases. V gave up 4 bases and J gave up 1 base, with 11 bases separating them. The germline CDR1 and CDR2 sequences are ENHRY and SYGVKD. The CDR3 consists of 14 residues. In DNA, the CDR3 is TGTGCCATCAGTGGAGCAGGGGAGTCCTACGAGCAGTACTTC. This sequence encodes CAISGAGESYEQYF.

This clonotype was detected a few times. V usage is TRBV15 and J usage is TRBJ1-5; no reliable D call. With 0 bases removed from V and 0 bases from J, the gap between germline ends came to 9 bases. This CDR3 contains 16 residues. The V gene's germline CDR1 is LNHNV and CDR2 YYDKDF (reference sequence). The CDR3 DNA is TGTGCCACCAGCAGAGATACCGGGATTAGCAATCAGCCCCAGCATTTT. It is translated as CATSRDTGISNQPQHF.

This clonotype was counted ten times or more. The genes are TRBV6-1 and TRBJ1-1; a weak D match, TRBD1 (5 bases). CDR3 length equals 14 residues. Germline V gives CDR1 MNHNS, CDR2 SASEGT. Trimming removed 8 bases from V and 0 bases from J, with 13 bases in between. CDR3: CASFSDSLNTEAFF. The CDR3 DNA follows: TGTGCCAGCTTCTCCGACAGCCTGAACACTGAAGCTTTCTTT.

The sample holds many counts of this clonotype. The CDR3 reads CATEAGSSTDTQYF. In nucleotides, the CDR3 is TGTGCCACCGAAGCGGGCTCCAGTACAGATACGCAGTATTTT. The genes are TRBV2 and TRBJ2-3; TRBD2 might be the D (6 bases). CDR3 length: 14 residues. Germline V gene sequence: CDR1 SNHLY, CDR2 FYNNEI. V lost 10 bases, J lost 3 bases, and 17 bases lay in between.

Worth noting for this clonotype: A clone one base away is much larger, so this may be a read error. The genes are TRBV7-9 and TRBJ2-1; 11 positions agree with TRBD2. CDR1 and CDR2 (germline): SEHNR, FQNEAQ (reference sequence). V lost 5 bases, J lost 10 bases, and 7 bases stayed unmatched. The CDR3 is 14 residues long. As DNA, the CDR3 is TGTGCCAGCAGCCGGACTAGCGGGCCTTACGAGCAGTTCTTC. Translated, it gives CASSRTSGPYEQFF.

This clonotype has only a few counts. The CDR3 protein is CASGPGFRGVNQPQHF. In nucleotides, the CDR3 is TGTGCTAGTGGTCCCGGCTTTCGGGGGGTTAATCAGCCCCAGCATTTT. This chain joins TRBV12-5 and TRBJ1-5, with a weak D call TRBD1 (5 bases). The V gene's germline CDR1 is LGHNT and CDR2 FRNRAP. The CDR3 contains 16 residues. Trimming removed 5 bases at V and 4 bases at J, with 18 bases between.

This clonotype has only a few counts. The CDR3 loop reads CSAAPVFYEQYF. The CDR3 DNA reads TGCAGTGCTGCTCCCGTCTTTTACGAGCAGTACTTC. The chain recombines TRBV20-1 with TRBJ2-7; D unclear. Trimming stripped 5 bases from V and 4 bases from J, with 12 bases between. This CDR3 comprises 12 residues. Germline CDR1 and CDR2: DFQATT and SNEGSKA (reference sequence).

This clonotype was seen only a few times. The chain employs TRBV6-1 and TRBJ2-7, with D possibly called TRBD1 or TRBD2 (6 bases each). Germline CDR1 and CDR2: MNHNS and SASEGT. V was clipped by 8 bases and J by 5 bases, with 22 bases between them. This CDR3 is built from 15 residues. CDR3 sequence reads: CASGVVGGASDEQYF. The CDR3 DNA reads TGTGCCAGCGGTGTTGTGGGGGGCGCCTCGGACGAGCAGTACTTC.

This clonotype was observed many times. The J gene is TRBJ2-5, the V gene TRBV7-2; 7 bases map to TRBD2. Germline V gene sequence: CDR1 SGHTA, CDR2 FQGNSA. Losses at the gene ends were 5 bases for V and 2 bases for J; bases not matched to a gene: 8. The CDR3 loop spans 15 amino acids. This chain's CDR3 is CASSTRAGTQETQYF. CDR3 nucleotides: TGTGCCAGCAGCACTCGAGCGGGGACGCAAGAGACCCAGTACTTC. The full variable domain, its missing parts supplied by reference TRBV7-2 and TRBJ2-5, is GAGVSQSPSNKVTEKGKDVELRCDPISGHTALYWYRQSLGQGLEFLIYFQGNSAPDKSGLPSDRFSAERTGGSVSTLTIQRTQQEDSAVYLCASSTRAGTQETQYFGPGTRLLVL.